This T cell receptor (beta chain) was profiled in a study of T cell responses to AZD1222 COVID-19 vaccine. Per germline, CDR1 MNHEY and CDR2 SMNVEV (reference sequence). V lost 2 bases to trimming and J lost 4 bases; unmatched junction nucleotides: 6. The CDR3 length is 16 residues. Repertoires were generated with immunoSEQ multiplex PCR, while TCRdb's copy carries only in-frame clones and drops some. The sample records 150,000 to 250,000 clones, approximately 90% being singletons. Sequenced material: peripheral blood, taken 28 days after the second AZD1222 dose. The chain couples TRBV27 to TRBJ2-1; TRBD1 matches at 9 bases. The TCR originated in an adult who received the AZD1222 COVID-19 vaccine. CDR3 bases: TGTGCCAGCAGTTTAATGTGGACAGGGGTATACAATGAGCAGTTCTTC. Translated: CASSLMWTGVYNEQFF.